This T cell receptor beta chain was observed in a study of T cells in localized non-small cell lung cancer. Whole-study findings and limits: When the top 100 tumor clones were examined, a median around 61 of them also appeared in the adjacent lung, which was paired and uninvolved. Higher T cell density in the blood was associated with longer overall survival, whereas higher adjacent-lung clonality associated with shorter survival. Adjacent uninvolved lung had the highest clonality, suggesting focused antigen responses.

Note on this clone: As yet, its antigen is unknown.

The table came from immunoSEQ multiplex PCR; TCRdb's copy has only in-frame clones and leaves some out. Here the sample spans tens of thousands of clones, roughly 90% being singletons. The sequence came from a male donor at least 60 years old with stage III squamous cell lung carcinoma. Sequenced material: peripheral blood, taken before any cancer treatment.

DNA for the CDR3: TGTGCCAGCAGTTCGACTAGCGGGAGGCCCCAGCAGTTCTTC. This sequence encodes CASSSTSGRPQQFF. The chain carries TRBV27 and TRBJ2-1; 13 bases fit TRBD2. The CDR3 loop spans 14 amino acids. V was clipped by 4 bases and J by 11 bases; unmatched bases: 5. Germline-derived CDR1 and CDR2 are MNHEY and SMNVEV (reference sequence).